Here is one T cell receptor (beta chain) with its context. The sample originates from a study of technical replicates of blood from a few donors. TCRdb's table, derived via immunoSEQ multiplex PCR, lists solely in-frame clones and lacks some. The sample includes around 79,000 clones, under 95% of them seen just once. The CDR3 has 13 amino acids. Trimming shortened V by 0 bases and J by 8 bases, and 9 bases separated the two germline ends. Germline CDR1 reads SGHDT; CDR2 reads YYEEEE. The sequence was obtained from a human donor in good health. The specimen was T cells isolated from PBMCs. The gene calls are TRBV5-6 and TRBJ2-1; D may be TRBD2 (6 bases). The CDR3 sequence: CASSLAGGYEQFF. The CDR3 DNA reads TGTGCCAGCAGCTTGGCCGGGGGTTATGAGCAGTTCTTC.